The T cell receptor beta chain under discussion was sequenced for a study of cytomegalovirus exposure and HLA in healthy donors. A word on this clone: What it recognizes is unknown.

This PCR relied on a set of 60 Vbeta primers and 13 Jbeta primers. Data came from immunoSEQ multiplex PCR; TCRdb stores just in-frame clones and leaves some out. The repertoire consists of around 130,000 clones, with about 75% occurring once and the leading ten covering 2.9%. Germline lookup yields CDR1 WSHSY and CDR2 SAAADI. The V segment lost 2 bases and the J segment 4 bases; nucleotides outside the gene matches: 7. The CDR3 has 16 residues. Study-level findings and limits: Presence/absence analyses rested on an assumption that sequencing depth was roughly uniform across donors. Within an earlier analysis, most TCR beta V segments proved productive either about 87% or about 30% of the time. Per published reports, the classifier diagnosed cytomegalovirus status with high specificity and sensitivity.

The chain employs TRBV10-2 and TRBJ1-5, with 8 bases matching TRBD1. The sequence was collected from a woman aged 40 to 50 in good health and CMV-seropositive. Specimen: PBMCs. This CDR3 reads CASSEPLGQGNQPQHF. CDR3 nucleotide sequence: TGCGCCAGCAGTGAGCCCTTAGGACAGGGTAATCAGCCCCAGCATTTT.